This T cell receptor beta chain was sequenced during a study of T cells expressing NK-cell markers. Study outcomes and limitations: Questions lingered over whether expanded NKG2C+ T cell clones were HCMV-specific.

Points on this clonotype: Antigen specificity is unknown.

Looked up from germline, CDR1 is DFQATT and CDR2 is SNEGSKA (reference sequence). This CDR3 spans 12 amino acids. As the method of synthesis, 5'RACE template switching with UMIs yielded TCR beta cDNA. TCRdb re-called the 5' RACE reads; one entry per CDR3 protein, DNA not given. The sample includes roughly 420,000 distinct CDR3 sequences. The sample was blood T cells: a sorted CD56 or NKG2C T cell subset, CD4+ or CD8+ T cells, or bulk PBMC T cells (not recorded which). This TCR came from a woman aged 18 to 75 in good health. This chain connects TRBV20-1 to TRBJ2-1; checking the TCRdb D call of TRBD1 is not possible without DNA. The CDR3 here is CSASGRGDEQFF.